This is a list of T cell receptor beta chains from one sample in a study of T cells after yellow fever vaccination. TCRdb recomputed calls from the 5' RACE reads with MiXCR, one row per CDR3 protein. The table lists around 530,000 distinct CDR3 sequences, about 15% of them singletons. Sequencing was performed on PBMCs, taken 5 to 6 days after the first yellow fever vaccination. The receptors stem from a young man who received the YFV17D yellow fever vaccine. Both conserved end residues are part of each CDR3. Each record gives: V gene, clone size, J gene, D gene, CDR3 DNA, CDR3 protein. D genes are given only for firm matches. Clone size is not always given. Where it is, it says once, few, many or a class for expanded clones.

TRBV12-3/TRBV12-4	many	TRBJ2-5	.	TGTGCCAGCAGTCCCAGTTGGGAGACCCAGTACTTC	CASSPSWETQYF
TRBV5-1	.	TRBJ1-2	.	TGCGCCAGCAGCCCCAGACAGGAGTCCGGCTACACCTTC	CASSPRQESGYTF
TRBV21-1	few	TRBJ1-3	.	TGTGCCAGCAGCAAAGCCATGGGTCGGGGGGGGTGCGGAAACACCATATATTTT	CASSKAMGRGGCGNTIYF
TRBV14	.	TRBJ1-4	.	TGTGCCAGCAGCTACACAGGGATGGCTAATGAAAAACTGTTTTTT	CASSYTGMANEKLFF
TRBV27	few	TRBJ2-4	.	TGTGCCAGCATACGGGACATTCAGTACTTC	CASIRDIQYF
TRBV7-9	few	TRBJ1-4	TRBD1	TGTGCCAGCAGCTCGATAGACAGGGCCTCCAATGAAAAACTGTTTTTT	CASSSIDRASNEKLFF
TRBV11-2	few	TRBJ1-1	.	TGTGCCAGCAGCCTCACCGTGTGGGGGAACACTGAAGCTTTCTTT	CASSLTVWGNTEAFF
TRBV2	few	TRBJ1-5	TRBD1	TGTGCCAGCAGTGAAGAGGGACAGGGCAATCAGCCCCAGCATTTT	CASSEEGQGNQPQHF
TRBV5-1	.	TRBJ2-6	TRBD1	TGCGCCAGCAGTCCCGGGACAGGGCTTAGCTCTGGGGCCAACGTCCTGACTTTC	CASSPGTGLSSGANVLTF
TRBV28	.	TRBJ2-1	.	TGTGCCAGCAGTTTAGGGATGTTGAATGAGCAGTTCTTC	CASSLGMLNEQFF
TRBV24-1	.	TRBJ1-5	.	TGTGCCACCAGTGACTCCCACCACCATCAGCCCCAGCATTTT	CATSDSHHHQPQHF
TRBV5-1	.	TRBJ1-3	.	TGCGCCAGCAGCTTGGGCTCAGGCTTGAACACCATATATTTT	CASSLGSGLNTIYF
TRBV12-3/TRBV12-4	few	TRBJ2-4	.	TGTGCCAGCAAACAACAGGGTTTAGCCAAAAACATTCAGTACTTC	CASKQQGLAKNIQYF
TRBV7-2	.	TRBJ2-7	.	TGTGCCAGCAGCTTAGAATATTACGAGCAGTACTTC	CASSLEYYEQYF
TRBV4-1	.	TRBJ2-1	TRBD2	TGCGCCAGCAGCCAAGCACCTGGGACTAGCGGGGGATACAATGAGCAGTTCTTC	CASSQAPGTSGGYNEQFF
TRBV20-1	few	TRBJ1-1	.	TGCAGTGAACTCCCGGGGGTGGTAGCTTTCTTT	CSELPGVVAFF
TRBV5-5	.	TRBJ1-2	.	TGTGCCAGCAGCTTGGCCATAGGGTCTAACTATGGCTACACCTTC	CASSLAIGSNYGYTF
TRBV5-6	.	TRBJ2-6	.	TGTGCCAGCAGGACCTGGGCCAACGTCCTGACTTTC	CASRTWANVLTF
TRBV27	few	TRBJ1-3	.	TGTGCCAGCAGCCCTAAAGGCGGGGGGGCGGATTCTGGAAACACCATATATTTT	CASSPKGGGADSGNTIYF
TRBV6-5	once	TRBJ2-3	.	TGTGCCAGCAGTTACTCCGGGCGCACAGATACGCAGTATTTT	CASSYSGRTDTQYF
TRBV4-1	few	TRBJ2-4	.	TGCGCCAGCAGCCAAAACCTCGGGACGGAGGGAGGCCGCATTCAGTACTTC	CASSQNLGTEGGRIQYF
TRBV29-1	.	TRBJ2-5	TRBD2	TGCAGCGGCAAGCGGGGGCAAGAGACCCAGTACTTC	CSGKRGQETQYF
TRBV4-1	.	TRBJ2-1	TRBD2	TGCGCCAGCAGCCAAGCTGTAGCGGGACAAGGGGTCTGGTCAAGCTCCTACAATGAGCAGTTCTTC	CASSQAVAGQGVWSSSYNEQFF
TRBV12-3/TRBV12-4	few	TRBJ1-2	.	TGTGCCAGCACAGCACGGGACTCTTTAAACTATGGCTACACCTTC	CASTARDSLNYGYTF
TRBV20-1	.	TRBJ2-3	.	TGCAGTGCTCCCGACACCGGTACGCAGTATTTT	CSAPDTGTQYF
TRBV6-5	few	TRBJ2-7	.	TGTGCCAGCAGGGGTCAGGGATTTCCCTACGAGCAGTACTTC	CASRGQGFPYEQYF
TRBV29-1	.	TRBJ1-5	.	TGCAGCGTTGTTCAGGGAAATGGGCAGCCCCAGCATTTT	CSVVQGNGQPQHF
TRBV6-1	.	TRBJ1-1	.	TGTGCCAGCCTGAGGGAGGGCATGAACACTGAAGCTTTCTTT	CASLREGMNTEAFF
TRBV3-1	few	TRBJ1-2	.	TGTGCCAGCAGCCAGACCGACACCCGGCTGACCGAGGGCTACACCTTC	CASSQTDTRLTEGYTF
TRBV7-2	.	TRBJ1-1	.	TGTGCCAGCAGCTTAGGGATTGGGGGAGACGGTGAAGCTTTCTTT	CASSLGIGGDGEAFF
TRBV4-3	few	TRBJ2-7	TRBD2	TGCGCCAGCAGTGGGTTAGCGGGGAGACGAGGCCACGAGCAGTACTTC	CASSGLAGRRGHEQYF
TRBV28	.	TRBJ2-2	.	TGTGCCAGCATAGGGGGTGGCTTCACCGGGGAGCTGTTTTTT	CASIGGGFTGELFF
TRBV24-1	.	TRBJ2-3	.	TGTGCCACCGGGGACTCCTATGAAGATACGCAGTATTTT	CATGDSYEDTQYF
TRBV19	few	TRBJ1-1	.	TGTGCCAGTAGGTTAAAGGGGGCTGAAGCTTTCTTT	CASRLKGAEAFF
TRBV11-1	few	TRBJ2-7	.	TGTGCCAGCAGCTTAGATAGACCGACCCCCTACGAGCAGTACTTC	CASSLDRPTPYEQYF
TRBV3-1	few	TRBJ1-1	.	TGTGCCAGCAATATACAGGGAGGGACTGAAGCTTTCTTT	CASNIQGGTEAFF
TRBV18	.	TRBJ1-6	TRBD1	TGTGCCAGCTCACCGTCAGGGGGGGAATCACCCCTCCACTTT	CASSPSGGESPLHF
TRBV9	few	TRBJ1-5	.	TGTGCCAGCAGCGTAGGGGGAGGGCAATATAGCAATCAGCCCCAGCATTTT	CASSVGGGQYSNQPQHF
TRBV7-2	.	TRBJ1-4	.	TGTGCCAGCAGCTTCCGTTATACAGGGTTTCATGAAAAACTGTTTTTT	CASSFRYTGFHEKLFF
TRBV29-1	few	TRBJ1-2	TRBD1	TGCAGCGTTGGGAGGGGACAGGCCTCGCATGGCTACACCTTC	CSVGRGQASHGYTF
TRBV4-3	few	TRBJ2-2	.	TGCGCCAGCAGCCAGGGGGGGCTATTGCCCGCCGGGGAGCTGTTTTTT	CASSQGGLLPAGELFF
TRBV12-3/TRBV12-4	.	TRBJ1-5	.	TGTGCCAGCCTCCCGGGCCCCGGTCAGCCCCAGCATTTT	CASLPGPGQPQHF
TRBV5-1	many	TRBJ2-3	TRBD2	TGCGCCAGCAGCTTGGGTGGCCTAGCGGGGGCTAGCACAGATACGCAGTATTTT	CASSLGGLAGASTDTQYF
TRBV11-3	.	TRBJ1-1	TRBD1	TGTGCCAGCAGCTTAGGGCCGGACAGGCCGGCTTTCTTT	CASSLGPDRPAFF
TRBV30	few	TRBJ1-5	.	TGTGCCTGGAGTACCCGGGGAGGACAGCCCCAGCATTTT	CAWSTRGGQPQHF
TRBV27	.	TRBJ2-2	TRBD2	TGTGCCAGCAGGTCGCTAGCGGGGCCGACCCCGAACACCGGGGAGCTGTTTTTT	CASRSLAGPTPNTGELFF
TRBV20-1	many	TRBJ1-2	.	TGCAGTGCTAGTTATGGGGGGGAATATGGCTACACCTTC	CSASYGGEYGYTF
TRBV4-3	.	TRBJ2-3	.	TGCGCCAGCAGCTCAGAAGTGGATCTCACAGATACGCAGTATTTT	CASSSEVDLTDTQYF
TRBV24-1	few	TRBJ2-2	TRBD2	TGTGCCACCAGTGATTTACTAGCGGACACCGGGGAGCTGTTTTTT	CATSDLLADTGELFF
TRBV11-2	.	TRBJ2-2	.	TGTGCCAGCAGCTTATACCCTAGCCCGAACACCGGGGAGCTGTTTTTT	CASSLYPSPNTGELFF
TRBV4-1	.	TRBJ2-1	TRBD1	TGCGCCAGCAGCCAAGATCCTCTCCTAGGGGGCTCCGCCTACAATGAGCAGTTCTTC	CASSQDPLLGGSAYNEQFF
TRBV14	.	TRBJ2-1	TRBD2	TGTGCCAGCAGCCACGGGACTAGCGGGTGGTTTGGTGAGCAGTTCTTC	CASSHGTSGWFGEQFF
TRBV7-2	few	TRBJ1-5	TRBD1	TGTGCCAGCAGCTCCTCACAGGGGGGGGGTGGCAATCAGCCCCAGCATTTT	CASSSSQGGGGNQPQHF
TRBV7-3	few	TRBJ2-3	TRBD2	TGTGCCAGCAGCCTCACCCCTAGCGGGGGGACAGATACGCAGTATTTT	CASSLTPSGGTDTQYF
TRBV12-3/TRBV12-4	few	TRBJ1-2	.	TGTGCCAGCAGTTCTCAACCGGCAGATTATTATGGCTACACCTTC	CASSSQPADYYGYTF